The clone carrying this T cell receptor (beta chain) was picked up a small number of times. The entry originates in a study of cytomegalovirus exposure and HLA in healthy donors. PCR amplification relied on 60 Vbeta primers (plus 13 Jbeta primers). Data came from immunoSEQ multiplex PCR; TCRdb stores just in-frame clones and leaves some out. The sample has under 200,000 clones, over 70% seen once. The sequenced sample was PBMCs. This receptor was identified in a woman in her fifties or sixties in good health and CMV-seropositive.

CDR3 nucleotide sequence: TGTGCCAGCAGCGCGTCGAGTCTCAGGGGGGTAGGCGAGCAGTACTTC. It is translated as CASSASSLRGVGEQYF. The chain couples TRBV9 to TRBJ2-7, with D maybe TRBD1 (7 bases). V dropped 3 bases and J dropped 6 bases, with 22 bases sitting between them. CDR1 and CDR2 (germline): SGDLS, YYNGEE. CDR3 size: 16 residues.